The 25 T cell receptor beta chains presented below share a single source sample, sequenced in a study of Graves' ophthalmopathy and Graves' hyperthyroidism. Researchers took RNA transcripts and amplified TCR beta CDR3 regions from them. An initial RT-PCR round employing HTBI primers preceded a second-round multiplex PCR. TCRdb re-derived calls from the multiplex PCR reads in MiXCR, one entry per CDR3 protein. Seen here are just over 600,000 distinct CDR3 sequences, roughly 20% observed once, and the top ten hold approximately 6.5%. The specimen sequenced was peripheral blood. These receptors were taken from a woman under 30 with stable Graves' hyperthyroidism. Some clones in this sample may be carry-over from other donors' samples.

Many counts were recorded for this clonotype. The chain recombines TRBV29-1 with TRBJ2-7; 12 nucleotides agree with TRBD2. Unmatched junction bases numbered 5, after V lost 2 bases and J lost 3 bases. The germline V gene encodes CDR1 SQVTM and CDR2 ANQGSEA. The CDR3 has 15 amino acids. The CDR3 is CSVELAGGPHYEQYF. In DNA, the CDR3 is TGCAGCGTTGAACTAGCGGGAGGGCCTCACTACGAGCAGTACTTC.

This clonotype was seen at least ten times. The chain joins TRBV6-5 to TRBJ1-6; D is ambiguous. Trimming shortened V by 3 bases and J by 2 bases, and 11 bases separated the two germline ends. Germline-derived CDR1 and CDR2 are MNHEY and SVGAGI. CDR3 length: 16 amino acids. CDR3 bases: TGTGCCAGCAGTTATGGAACAGCTACCTATAATTCACCCCTCCACTTT. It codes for CASSYGTATYNSPLHF.

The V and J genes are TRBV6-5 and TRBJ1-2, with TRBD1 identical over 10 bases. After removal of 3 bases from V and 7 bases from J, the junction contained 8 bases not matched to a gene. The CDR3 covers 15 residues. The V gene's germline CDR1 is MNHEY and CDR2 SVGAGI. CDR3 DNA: TGTGCCAGCAGTTATTCCGGGACAGGGGTGGCTGGCTACACCTTC. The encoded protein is CASSYSGTGVAGYTF.

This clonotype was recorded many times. CDR3 bases: TGTGCCATCAGGGATAGGGTGATCATGAACACTGAAGCTTTCTTT. Residues: CAIRDRVIMNTEAFF. The gene calls are TRBV10-3 and TRBJ1-1; no reliable D call. Deletions cut 6 bases from V and 0 bases from J, with 14 bases between. Germline V lookup: CDR1 ENHRY, CDR2 SYGVKD. The length of the CDR3 is 15 residues.

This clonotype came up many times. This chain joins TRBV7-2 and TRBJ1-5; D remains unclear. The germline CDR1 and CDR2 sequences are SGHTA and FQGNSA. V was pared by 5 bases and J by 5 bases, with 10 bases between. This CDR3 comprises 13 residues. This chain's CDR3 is CASSPHADQPQHF. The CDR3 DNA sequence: TGTGCCAGCAGCCCCCATGCGGATCAGCCCCAGCATTTT.

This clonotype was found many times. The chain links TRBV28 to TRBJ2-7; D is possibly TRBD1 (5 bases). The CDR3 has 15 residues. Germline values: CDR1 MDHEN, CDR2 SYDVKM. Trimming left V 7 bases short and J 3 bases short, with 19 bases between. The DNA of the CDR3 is TGTGCCAGCAACCCCGACAGCATTGGGATCTACGAGCAGTACTTC. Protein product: CASNPDSIGIYEQYF. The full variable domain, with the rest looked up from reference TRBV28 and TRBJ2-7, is DVKVTQSSRYLVKRTGEKVFLECVQDMDHENMFWYRQDPGLGLRLIYFSYDVKMKEKGDIPEGYSVSREKKERFSLILESASTNQTSMYLCASNPDSIGIYEQYFGPGTRLTVT.

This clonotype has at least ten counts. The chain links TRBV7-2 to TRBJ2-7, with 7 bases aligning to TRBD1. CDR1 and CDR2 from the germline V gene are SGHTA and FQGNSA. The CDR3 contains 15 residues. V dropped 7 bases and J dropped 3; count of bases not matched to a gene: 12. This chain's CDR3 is CASTRGTGVDYEQYF. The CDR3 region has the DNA TGTGCCAGCACCAGAGGAACAGGGGTCGACTACGAGCAGTACTTC.

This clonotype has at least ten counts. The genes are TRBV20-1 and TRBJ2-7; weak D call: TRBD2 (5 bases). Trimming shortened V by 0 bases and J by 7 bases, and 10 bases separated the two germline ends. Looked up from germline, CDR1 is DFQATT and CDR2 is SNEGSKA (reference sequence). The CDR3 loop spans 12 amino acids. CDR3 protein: CSARDITGEQYF. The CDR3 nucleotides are TGCAGTGCTAGAGATATCACGGGGGAGCAGTACTTC.

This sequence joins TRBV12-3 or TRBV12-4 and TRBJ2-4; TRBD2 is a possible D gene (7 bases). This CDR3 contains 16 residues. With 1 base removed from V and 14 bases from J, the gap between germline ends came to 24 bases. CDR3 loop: CASSLEGGIAKNVKYF. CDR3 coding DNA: TGTGCCAGCAGTTTAGAGGGGGGGATAGCCAAAAACGTTAAGTACTTC.

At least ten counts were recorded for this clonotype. CDR3 sequence (DNA): TGTGCCAGTGCTTCGGGGACGACTTTCGGCGAGCAGTACTTC. It is translated as CASASGTTFGEQYF. The genes are TRBV27 and TRBJ2-7, with D possibly being TRBD1 or TRBD2 (5 bases each). The CDR3 is 14 residues long. V lost 9 bases to trimming and J lost 6 bases, with 21 bases between them. CDR1 is MNHEY and CDR2 is SMNVEV in the germline V gene (reference sequence).

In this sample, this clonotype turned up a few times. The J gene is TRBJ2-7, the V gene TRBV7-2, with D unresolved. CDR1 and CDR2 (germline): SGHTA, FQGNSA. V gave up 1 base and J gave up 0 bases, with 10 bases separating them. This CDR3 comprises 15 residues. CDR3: CASSLVPAASYEQYF. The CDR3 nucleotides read TGTGCCAGCAGCTTAGTACCGGCAGCCTCCTACGAGCAGTACTTC.

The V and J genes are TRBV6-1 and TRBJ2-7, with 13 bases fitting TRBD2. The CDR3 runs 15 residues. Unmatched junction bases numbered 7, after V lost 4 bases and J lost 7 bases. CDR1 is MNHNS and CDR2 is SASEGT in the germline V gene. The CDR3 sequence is CASSVGTSGASEQYF. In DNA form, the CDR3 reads TGTGCCAGCAGTGTGGGGACTAGCGGGGCGTCTGAGCAGTACTTC.

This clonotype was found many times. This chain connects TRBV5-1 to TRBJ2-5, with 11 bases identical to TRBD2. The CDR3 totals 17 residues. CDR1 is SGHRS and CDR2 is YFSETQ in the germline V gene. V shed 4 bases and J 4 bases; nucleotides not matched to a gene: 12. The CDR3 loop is CASSGSSGRATLETQYF. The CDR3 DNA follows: TGCGCCAGCAGCGGGAGTAGCGGGAGGGCGACACTAGAGACCCAGTACTTC.

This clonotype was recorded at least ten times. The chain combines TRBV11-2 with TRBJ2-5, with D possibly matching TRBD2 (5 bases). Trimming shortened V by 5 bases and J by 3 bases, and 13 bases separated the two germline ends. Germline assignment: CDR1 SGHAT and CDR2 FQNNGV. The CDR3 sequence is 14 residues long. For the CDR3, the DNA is TGTGCCAGCAGCCAGGAGGCCATGGAAGAGACCCAGTACTTC. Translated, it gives CASSQEAMEETQYF. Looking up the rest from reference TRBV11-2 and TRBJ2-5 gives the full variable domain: EAGVAQSPRYKIIEKRQSVAFWCNPISGHATLYWYQQILGQGPKLLIQFQNNGVVDDSQLPKDRFSAERLKGVDSTLKIQPAKLEDSAVYLCASSQEAMEETQYFGPGTRLLVL.

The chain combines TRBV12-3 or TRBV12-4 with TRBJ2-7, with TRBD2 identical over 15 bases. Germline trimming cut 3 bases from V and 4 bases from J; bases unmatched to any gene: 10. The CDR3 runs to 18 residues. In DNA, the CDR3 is TGTGCCAGCAGTTTGGGTTTCACCGGGACTAGCGGGAGGTACGAGCAGTACTTC. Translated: CASSLGFTGTSGRYEQYF.

In DNA form, the CDR3 reads TGCGCCACTGGAGACCTGATTAGGCGGGGCGGGGAGCTGTTTTTT. It is translated as CATGDLIRRGGELFF. The chain joins TRBV10-2 to TRBJ2-2, with D possibly matching TRBD2 (6 bases). V lost 10 bases, J lost 7 bases, and 22 bases lay in between. Per germline, CDR1 WSHSY and CDR2 SAAADI. This CDR3 has 15 residues.

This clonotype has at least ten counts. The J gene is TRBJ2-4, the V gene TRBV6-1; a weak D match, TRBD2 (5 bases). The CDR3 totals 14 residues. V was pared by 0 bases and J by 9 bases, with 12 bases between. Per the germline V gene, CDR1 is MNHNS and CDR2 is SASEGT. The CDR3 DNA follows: TGTGCCAGCAGTGAAGCAGGAGGTAGTGGCATTCAGTACTTC. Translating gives CASSEAGGSGIQYF.

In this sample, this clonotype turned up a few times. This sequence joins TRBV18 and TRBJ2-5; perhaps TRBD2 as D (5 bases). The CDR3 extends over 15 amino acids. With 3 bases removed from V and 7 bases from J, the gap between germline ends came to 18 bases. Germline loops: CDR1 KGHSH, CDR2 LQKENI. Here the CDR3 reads CASSPDGQRLGTQYF. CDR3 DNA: TGTGCCAGCTCACCGGACGGCCAGCGGTTAGGGACCCAGTACTTC.

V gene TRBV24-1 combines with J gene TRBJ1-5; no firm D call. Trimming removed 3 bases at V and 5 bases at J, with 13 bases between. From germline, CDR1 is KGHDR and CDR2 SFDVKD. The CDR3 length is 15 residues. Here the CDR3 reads CATSDPIFLYQPQHF. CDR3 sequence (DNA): TGTGCCACCAGTGATCCGATCTTCCTATATCAGCCCCAGCATTTT.

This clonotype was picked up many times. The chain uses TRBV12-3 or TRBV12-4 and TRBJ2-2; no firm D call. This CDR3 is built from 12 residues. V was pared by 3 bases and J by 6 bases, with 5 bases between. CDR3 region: CASSLDAGELFF. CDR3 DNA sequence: TGTGCCAGCAGTTTGGATGCCGGGGAGCTGTTTTTT.

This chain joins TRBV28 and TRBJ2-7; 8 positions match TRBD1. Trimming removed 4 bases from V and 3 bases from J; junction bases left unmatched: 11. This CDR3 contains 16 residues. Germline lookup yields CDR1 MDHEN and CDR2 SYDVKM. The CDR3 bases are TGTGCCAGCAGTTCACACCAACAGGGGGTGGTCTACGAGCAGTACTTC. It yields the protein CASSSHQQGVVYEQYF.

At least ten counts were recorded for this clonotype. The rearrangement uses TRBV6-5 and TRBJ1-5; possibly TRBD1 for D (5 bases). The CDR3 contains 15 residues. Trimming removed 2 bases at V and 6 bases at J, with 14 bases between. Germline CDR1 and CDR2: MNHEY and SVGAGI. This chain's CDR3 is CASSYETSGSQPQHF. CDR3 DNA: TGTGCCAGCAGTTACGAGACCTCAGGGAGTCAGCCCCAGCATTTT.

The CDR3 reads CAWGTSGAKGETQYF. CDR3 sequence (DNA): TGTGCCTGGGGGACTAGCGGGGCAAAGGGAGAGACCCAGTACTTC. This chain uses TRBV30 with TRBJ2-5; 13 bases line up with TRBD2. Germline lookup yields CDR1 GTSNPN and CDR2 SVGIG (reference sequence). The CDR3 is 15 residues long. V lost 5 bases, J lost 4 bases, and 7 bases stayed unmatched. Using reference TRBV30 and TRBJ2-5 for the parts outside the CDR3, the full variable domain is SQTIHQWPATLVQPVGSPLSLECTVEGTSNPNLYWYRQAAGRGLQLLFYSVGIGQISSEVPQNLSASRPQDRQFILSSKKLLLSDSGFYLCAWGTSGAKGETQYFGPGTRLLVL.

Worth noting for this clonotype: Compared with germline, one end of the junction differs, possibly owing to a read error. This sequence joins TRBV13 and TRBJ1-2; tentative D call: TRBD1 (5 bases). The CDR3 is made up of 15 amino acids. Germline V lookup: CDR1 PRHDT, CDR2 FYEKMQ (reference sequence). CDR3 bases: TGTGCCAGCAGCTTCGGGGGGTACGAGTACTATGGATACACCTTC. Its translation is CASSFGGYEYYGYTF.

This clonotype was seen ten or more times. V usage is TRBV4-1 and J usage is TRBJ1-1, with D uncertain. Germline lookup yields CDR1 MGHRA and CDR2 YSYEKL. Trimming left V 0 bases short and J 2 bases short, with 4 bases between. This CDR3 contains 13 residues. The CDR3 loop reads CASSQDFNTEAFF. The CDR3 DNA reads TGCGCCAGCAGCCAAGATTTTAACACTGAAGCTTTCTTT.